This TCR beta chain comes out of a study of CD8 T cells in ankylosing spondylitis. Quantitative barcoded 5'-RACE was used to prepare TCR beta libraries. TCRdb passed the 5' RACE reads through MiXCR, listing each CDR3 protein once. The sample lists 9,700 or so distinct CDR3 sequences, 5% to 7.5% occurring once. There are a few counts of this clonotype. The sequenced sample consisted of blood, either unsorted or a sorted T cell fraction (not recorded which). This TCR was sampled from a female donor with ankylosing spondylitis or in good health (not recorded which).

The CDR3 reads CASSVGTGVQPQHF. The CDR3 DNA reads as TGTGCCAGCAGCGTAGGCACCGGGGTCCAGCCCCAGCATTTT. The V gene is TRBV9, the J gene TRBJ1-5; D remains ambiguous. Trimming left V 0 bases short and J 7 bases short, with 11 bases between. In germline, CDR1 is SGDLS, CDR2 YYNGEE. CDR3 length equals 14 residues.